This entry features one T cell receptor beta chain sequence. Study processing details: Amplification with reference gene primers provided the estimates of nucleated cell counts. Only in-frame clones appear in the TCRdb table, and some are missing; sequencing was by immunoSEQ multiplex PCR. Clone size and V and J calls were adopted from that table, with D and trimming inferred from the DNA. The table includes nearly 25,000 clones, nearly 90% detected once. The CDR3 runs to 13 residues. The V gene lost 2 bases and the J gene lost 3 bases, with 11 bases spanning the gap. Per germline, CDR1 GTSNPN and CDR2 SVGIG (reference sequence). The data derive from a study of blood T cell repertoires in COVID-19. On the study more broadly: From the United States, Italy and Spain came samples of acute and convalescent COVID-19. PBMCs, B-cell-depleted T cells, or T cells were the source of the cDNA or gDNA that made up the material.

The sample taken for sequencing was peripheral blood. This TCR came from a man aged 65 to 79 with acute or convalescent COVID-19. This rearrangement joins TRBV30 to TRBJ2-7; D call uncertain. The CDR3, as DNA: TGTGCCTGGAGTCTATCCCTCCTCTACGAGCAGTACTTC. This encodes CAWSLSLLYEQYF.